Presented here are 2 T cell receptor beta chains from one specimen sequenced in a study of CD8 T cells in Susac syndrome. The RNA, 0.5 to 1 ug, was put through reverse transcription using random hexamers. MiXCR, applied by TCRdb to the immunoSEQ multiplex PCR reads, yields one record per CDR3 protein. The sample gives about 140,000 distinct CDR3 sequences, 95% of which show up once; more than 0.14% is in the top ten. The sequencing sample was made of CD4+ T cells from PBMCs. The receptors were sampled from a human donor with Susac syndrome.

The CDR3 nucleotides are TGCAGTGCTAGTAGGCTAGCGGGCACAGATACGCAGTATTTT. It specifies CSASRLAGTDTQYF. This chain connects TRBV20-1 to TRBJ2-3; 7 bases match TRBD2. The CDR3 consists of 14 residues. Unmatched junction bases numbered 4, after V lost 3 bases and J lost 1 base. CDR1 and CDR2 from the germline V gene are DFQATT and SNEGSKA (reference sequence).

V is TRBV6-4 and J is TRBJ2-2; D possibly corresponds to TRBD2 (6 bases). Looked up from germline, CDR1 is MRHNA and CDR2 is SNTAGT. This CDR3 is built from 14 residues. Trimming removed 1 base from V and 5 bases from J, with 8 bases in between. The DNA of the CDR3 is TGTGCCAGCAGTGACTTGAGCGGGACCGGGGAGCTGTTTTTT. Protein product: CASSDLSGTGELFF.